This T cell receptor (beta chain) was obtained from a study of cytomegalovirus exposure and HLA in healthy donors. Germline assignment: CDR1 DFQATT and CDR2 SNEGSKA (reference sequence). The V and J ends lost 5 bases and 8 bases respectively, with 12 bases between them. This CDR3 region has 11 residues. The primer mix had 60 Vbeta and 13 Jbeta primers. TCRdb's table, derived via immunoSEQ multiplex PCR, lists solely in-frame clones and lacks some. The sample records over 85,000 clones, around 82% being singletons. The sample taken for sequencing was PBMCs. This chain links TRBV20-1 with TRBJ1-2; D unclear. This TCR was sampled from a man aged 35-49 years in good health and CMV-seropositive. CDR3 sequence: CSALHDNGYTF. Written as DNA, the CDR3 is TGCAGTGCTTTACATGACAACGGCTACACCTTC.